Given below is one TCR beta chain in context. Antigen specificity is unknown. The data originate from a study of cytomegalovirus exposure and HLA in healthy donors. The V and J ends lost 0 bases and 5 bases, in that order; junction bases with no gene match: 12. Germline V gene sequence: CDR1 SGHNT, CDR2 YYREEE (reference sequence). This CDR3 is built from 19 residues. Assay: immunoSEQ multiplex PCR; the TCRdb copy retains only in-frame clones and omits some. The sample gives over 150,000 clones, roughly 86% of which show up once; over 2% is in the top ten. Study findings and constraints: Most TCR sequences were uncommon, yet certain public TCRs appeared in many donors. The listing of 150 or so TCR beta chains classed them as cytomegalovirus-associated. The classifier reportedly diagnosed cytomegalovirus status with high specificity and sensitivity.

Input material: PBMCs. This clonotype was obtained from a human donor in good health. The V and J genes are TRBV5-4 and TRBJ2-2, with 11 bases that match TRBD2. CDR3 in amino acids: CASSLARSSGGAPTGELFF. The DNA of the CDR3 is TGTGCCAGCAGCTTGGCCAGGAGTAGCGGGGGGGCCCCGACCGGGGAGCTGTTTTTT.